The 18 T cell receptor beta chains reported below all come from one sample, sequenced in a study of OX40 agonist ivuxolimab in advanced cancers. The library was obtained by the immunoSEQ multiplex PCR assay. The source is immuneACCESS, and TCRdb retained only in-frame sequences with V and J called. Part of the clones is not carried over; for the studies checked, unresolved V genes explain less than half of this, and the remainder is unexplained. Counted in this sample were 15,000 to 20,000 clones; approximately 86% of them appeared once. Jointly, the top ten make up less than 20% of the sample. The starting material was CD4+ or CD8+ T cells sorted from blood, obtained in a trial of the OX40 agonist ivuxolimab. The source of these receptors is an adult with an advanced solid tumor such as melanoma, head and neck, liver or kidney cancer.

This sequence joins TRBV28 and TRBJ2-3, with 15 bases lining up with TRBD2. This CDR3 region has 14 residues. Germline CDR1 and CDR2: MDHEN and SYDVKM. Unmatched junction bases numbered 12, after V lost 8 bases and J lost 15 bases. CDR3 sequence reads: CASRSGTSGRSFYF. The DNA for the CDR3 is TGTGCCAGCCGCTCCGGGACTAGCGGGAGGTCCTTTTATTTT.

The CDR3 region is CASGRGGGNTGELFF. In nucleotides, the CDR3 is TGTGCCAGCGGTCGGGGGGGCGGAAACACCGGGGAGCTGTTTTTT. The chain links TRBV7-2 to TRBJ2-2; 8 nucleotides match TRBD2. Unmatched junction bases numbered 7, after V lost 8 bases and J lost 2 bases. Germline-derived CDR1 and CDR2 are SGHTA and FQGNSA. The CDR3 extends over 15 amino acids.

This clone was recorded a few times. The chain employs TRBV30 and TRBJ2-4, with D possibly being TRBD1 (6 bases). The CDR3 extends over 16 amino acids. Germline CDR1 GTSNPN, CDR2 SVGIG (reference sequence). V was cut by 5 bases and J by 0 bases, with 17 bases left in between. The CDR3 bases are TGTGCCTGGGGGGGCCCCACGTTACTAGCCAAAAACATTCAGTACTTC. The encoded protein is CAWGGPTLLAKNIQYF. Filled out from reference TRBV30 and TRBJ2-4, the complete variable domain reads SQTIHQWPATLVQPVGSPLSLECTVEGTSNPNLYWYRQAAGRGLQLLFYSVGIGQISSEVPQNLSASRPQDRQFILSSKKLLLSDSGFYLCAWGGPTLLAKNIQYFGAGTRLSVL.

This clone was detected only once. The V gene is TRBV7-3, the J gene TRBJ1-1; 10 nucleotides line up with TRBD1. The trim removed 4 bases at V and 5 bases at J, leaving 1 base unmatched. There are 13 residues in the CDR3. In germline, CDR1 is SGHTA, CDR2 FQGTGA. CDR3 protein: CASSWTGGTEAFF. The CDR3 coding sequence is TGTGCCAGCAGCTGGACAGGGGGTACTGAAGCTTTCTTT.

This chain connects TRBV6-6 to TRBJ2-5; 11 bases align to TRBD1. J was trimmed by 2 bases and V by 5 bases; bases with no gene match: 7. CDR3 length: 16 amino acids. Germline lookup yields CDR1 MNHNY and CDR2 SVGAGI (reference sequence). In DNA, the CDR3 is TGTGCCAGCAGTCCTGGACAGGGGGCAGGACAAGAGACCCAGTACTTC. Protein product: CASSPGQGAGQETQYF.

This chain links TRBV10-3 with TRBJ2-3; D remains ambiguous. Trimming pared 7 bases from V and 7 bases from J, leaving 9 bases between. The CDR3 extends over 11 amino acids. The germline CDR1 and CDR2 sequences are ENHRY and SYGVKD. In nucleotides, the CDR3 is TGTGCCATCACCATACAGAATACGCAGTATTTT. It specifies CAITIQNTQYF.

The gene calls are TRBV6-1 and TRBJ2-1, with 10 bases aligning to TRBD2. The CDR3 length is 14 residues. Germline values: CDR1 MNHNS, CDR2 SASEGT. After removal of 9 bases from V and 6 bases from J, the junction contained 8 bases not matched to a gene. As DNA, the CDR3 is TGTGCCAGTAGTTTAGCGGGAGGTCTCAATGAGCAGTTCTTC. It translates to CASSLAGGLNEQFF.

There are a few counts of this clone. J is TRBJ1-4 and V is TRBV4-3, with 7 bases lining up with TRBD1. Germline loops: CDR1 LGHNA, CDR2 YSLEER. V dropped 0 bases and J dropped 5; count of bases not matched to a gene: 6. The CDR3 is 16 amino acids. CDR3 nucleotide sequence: TGCGCCAGCAGCCAAGATAACGGGGGACAGAATGAAAAACTGTTTTTT. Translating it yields CASSQDNGGQNEKLFF.

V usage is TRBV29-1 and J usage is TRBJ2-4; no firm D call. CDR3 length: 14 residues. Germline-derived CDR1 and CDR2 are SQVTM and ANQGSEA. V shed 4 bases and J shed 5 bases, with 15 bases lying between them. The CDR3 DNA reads TGCAGCGTTGGCCAACTCCACAGACAAAACATTCAGTACTTC. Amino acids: CSVGQLHRQNIQYF.

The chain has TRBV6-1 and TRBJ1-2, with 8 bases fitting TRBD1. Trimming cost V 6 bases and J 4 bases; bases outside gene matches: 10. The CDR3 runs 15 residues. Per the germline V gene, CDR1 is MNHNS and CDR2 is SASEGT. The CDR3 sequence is CASRTGTGRGYGYTF. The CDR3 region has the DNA TGTGCCAGCAGGACTGGGACAGGCAGAGGCTATGGCTACACCTTC.

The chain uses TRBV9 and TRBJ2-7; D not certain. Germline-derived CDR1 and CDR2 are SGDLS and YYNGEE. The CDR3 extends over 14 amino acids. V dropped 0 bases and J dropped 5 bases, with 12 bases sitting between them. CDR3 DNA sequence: TGTGCCAGCAGCGTAGCCCCAGACCCCCACGAGCAGTACTTC. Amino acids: CASSVAPDPHEQYF.

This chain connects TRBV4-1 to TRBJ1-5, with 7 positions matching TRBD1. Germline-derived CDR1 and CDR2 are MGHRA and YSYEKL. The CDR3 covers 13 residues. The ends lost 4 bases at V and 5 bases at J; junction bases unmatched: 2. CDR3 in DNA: TGCGCCAGCAGCCGGGACAGAGATCAGCCCCAGCATTTT. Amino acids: CASSRDRDQPQHF.

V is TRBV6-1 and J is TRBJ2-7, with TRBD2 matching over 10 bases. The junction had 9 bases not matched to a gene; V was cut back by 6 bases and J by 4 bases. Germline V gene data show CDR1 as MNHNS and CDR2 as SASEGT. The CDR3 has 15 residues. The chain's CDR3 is CASRAASGSKYEQYF. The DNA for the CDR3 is TGTGCCAGCAGGGCGGCTAGCGGGAGCAAGTACGAGCAGTACTTC.

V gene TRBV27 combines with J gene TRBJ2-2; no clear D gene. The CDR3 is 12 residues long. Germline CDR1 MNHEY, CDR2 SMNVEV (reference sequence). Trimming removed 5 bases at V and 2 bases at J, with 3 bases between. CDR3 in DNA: TGTGCCAGCAGTCCTAACACCGGGGAGCTGTTTTTT. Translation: CASSPNTGELFF.

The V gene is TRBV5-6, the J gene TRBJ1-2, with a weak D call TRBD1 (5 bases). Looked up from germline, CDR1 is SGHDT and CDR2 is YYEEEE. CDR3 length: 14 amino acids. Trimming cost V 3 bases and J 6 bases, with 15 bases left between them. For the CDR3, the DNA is TGTGCCAGCAGCTCGGCCGCAGGGTATGATGGCTACACCTTC. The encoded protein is CASSSAAGYDGYTF.

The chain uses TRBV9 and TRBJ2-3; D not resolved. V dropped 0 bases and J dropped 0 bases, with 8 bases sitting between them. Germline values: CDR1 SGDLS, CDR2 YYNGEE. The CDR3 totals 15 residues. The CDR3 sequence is CASSVDVGSTDTQYF. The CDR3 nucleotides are TGTGCCAGCAGCGTAGATGTGGGCAGCACAGATACGCAGTATTTT. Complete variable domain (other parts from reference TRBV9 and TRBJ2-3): DSGVTQTPKHLITATGQRVTLRCSPRSGDLSVYWYQQSLDQGLQFLIQYYNGEERAKGNILERFSAQQFPDLHSELNLSSLELGDSALYFCASSVDVGSTDTQYFGPGTRLTVL.

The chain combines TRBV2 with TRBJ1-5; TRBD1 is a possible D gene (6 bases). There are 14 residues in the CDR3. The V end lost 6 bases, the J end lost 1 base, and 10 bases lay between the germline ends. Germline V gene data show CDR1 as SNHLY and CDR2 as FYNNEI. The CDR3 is CASRATGSNQPQHF. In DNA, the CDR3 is TGTGCCAGCAGAGCCACAGGGAGCAATCAGCCCCAGCATTTT.

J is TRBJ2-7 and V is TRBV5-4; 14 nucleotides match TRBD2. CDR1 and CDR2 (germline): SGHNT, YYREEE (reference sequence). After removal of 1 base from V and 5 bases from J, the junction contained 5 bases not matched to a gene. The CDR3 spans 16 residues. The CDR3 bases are TGTGCCAGCAGCTTGTCGGGACTAGCGGGAGTTCACGAGCAGTACTTC. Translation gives CASSLSGLAGVHEQYF.